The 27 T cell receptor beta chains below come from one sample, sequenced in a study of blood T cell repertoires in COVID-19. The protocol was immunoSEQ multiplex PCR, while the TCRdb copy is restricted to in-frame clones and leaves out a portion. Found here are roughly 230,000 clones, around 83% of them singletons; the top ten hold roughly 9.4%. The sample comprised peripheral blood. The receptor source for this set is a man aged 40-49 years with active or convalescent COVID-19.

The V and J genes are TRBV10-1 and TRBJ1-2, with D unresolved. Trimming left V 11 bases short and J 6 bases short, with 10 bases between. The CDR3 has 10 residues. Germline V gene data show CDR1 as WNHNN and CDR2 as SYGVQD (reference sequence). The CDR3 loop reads CAPPINGYTF. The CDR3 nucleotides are TGCGCCCCCCCCATCAATGGCTACACCTTC.

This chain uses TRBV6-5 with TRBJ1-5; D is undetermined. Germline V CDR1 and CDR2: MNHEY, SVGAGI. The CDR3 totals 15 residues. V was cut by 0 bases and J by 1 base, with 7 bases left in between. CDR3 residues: CASSYSRGSNQPQHF. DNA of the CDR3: TGTGCCAGCAGTTACTCGAGAGGAAGCAATCAGCCCCAGCATTTT.

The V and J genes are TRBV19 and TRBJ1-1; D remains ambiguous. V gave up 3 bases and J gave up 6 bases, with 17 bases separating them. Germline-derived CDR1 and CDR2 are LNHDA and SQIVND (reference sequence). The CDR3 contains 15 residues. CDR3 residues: CASSIFLGAPAEAFF. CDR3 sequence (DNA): TGTGCCAGTAGTATTTTTTTGGGAGCCCCGGCTGAAGCTTTCTTT. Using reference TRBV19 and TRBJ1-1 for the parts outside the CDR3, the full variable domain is DGGITQSPKYLFRKEGQNVTLSCEQNLNHDAMYWYRQDPGQGLRLIYYSQIVNDFQKGDIAEGYSVSREKKESFPLTVTSAQKNPTAFYLCASSIFLGAPAEAFFGQGTRLTVV.

CDR3 in DNA: TGCGCCAGCAGCTCACACGGGACAGCTAGCAATCAGCCCCAGCATTTT. This encodes CASSSHGTASNQPQHF. The chain uses TRBV5-1 and TRBJ1-5; 7 bases match TRBD1. The J segment lost 0 bases and the V segment lost 3 bases, leaving 6 bases of the junction unmatched. CDR1 and CDR2 from the germline V gene are SGHRS and YFSETQ. The CDR3 has 16 residues.

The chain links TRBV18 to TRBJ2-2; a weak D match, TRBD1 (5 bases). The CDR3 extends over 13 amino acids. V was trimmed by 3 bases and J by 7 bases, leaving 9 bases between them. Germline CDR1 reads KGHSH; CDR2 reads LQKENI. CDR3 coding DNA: TGTGCCAGCTCACCTCAGGGAAACGGGGAGCTGTTTTTT. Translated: CASSPQGNGELFF.

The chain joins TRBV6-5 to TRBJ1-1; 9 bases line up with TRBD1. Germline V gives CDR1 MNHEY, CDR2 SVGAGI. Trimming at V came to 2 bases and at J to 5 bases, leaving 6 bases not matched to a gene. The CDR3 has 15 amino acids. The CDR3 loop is CASSYRRTGETEAFF. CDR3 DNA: TGTGCCAGCAGTTACCGGCGGACAGGGGAAACTGAAGCTTTCTTT.

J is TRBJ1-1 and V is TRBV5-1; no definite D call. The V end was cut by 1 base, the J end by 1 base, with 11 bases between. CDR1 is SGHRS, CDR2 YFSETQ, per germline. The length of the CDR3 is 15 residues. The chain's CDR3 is CASSLWAIENTEAFF. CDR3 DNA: TGCGCCAGCAGCTTGTGGGCCATCGAGAACACTGAAGCTTTCTTT.

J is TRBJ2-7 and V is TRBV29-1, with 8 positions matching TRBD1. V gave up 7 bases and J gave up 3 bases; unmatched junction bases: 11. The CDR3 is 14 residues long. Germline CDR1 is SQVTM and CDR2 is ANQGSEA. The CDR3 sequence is CSGIKGTGDYEQYF. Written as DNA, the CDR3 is TGCAGCGGGATAAAGGGGACAGGAGACTACGAGCAGTACTTC.

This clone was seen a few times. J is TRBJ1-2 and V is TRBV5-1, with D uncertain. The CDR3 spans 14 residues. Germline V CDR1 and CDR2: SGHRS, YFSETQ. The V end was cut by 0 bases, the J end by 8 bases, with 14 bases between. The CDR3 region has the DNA TGCGCCAGCAGCTTGGCTTACGGGAGCGACGGCTACACCTTC. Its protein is CASSLAYGSDGYTF.

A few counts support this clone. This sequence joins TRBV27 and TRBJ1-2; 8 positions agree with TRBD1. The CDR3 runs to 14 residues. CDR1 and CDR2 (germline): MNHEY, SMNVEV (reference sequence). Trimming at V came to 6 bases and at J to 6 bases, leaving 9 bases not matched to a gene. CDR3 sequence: CASSKGQGHDGYTF. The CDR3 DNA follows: TGTGCCAGCAGCAAAGGACAGGGTCACGATGGCTACACCTTC.

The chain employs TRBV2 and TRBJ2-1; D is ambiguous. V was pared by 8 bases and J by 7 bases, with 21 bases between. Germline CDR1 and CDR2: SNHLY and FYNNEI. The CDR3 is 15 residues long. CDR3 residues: CASGIASSGRNEQFF. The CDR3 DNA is TGTGCCAGCGGAATTGCTAGTTCGGGTAGGAATGAGCAGTTCTTC.

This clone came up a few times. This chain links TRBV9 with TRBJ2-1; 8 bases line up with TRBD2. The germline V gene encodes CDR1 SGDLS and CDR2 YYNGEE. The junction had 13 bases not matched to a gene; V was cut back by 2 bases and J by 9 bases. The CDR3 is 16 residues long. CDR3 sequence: CASSVGYSGNTGEQFF. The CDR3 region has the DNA TGTGCCAGCAGCGTCGGTTATAGCGGGAATACCGGTGAGCAGTTCTTC.

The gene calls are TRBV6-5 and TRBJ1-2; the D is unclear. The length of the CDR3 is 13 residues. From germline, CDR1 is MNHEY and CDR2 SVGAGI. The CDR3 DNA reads TGTGGAGCATCGGTTTCGGGGAACTATGGCTACACCTTC. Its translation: CGASVSGNYGYTF.

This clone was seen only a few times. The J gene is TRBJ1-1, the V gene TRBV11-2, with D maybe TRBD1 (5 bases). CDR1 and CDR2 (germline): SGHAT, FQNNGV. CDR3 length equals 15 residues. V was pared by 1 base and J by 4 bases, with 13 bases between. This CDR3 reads CASSLGQRGGTEAFF. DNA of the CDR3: TGTGCCAGCAGCTTAGGACAGCGGGGCGGCACTGAAGCTTTCTTT.

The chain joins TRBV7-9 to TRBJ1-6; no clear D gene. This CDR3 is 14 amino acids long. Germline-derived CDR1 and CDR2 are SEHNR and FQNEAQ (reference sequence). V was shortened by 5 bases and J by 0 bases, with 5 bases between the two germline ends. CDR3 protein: CASSRSSYNSPLHF. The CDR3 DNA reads TGTGCCAGCAGCCGGAGCTCCTATAATTCACCCCTCCACTTT.

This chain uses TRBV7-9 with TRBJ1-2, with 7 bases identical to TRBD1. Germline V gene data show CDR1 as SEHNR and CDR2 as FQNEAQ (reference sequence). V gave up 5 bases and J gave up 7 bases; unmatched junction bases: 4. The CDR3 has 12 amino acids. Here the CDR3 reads CASSLNRGGYTF. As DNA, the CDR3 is TGTGCCAGCAGCCTTAACAGGGGTGGCTACACCTTC.

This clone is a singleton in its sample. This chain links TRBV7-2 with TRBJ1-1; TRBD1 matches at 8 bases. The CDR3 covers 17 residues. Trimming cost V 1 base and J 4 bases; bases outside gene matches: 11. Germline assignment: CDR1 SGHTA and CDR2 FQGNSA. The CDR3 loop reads CASSLVRTGPSGTEAFF. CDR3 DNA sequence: TGTGCCAGCAGCTTAGTCCGGACAGGGCCCTCGGGCACTGAAGCTTTCTTT.

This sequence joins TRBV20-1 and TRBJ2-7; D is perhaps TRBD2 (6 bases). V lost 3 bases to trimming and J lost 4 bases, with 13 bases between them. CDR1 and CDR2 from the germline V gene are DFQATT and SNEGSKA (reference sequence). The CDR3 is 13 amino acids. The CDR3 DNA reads TGCAGTGCTAGTTTTCAGGGAGGATACGAGCAGTACTTC. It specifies CSASFQGGYEQYF.

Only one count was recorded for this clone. In DNA form, the CDR3 reads TGTGCCAGCCGGGACAGGTACACCGGGGAGCTGTTTTTT. It yields the protein CASRDRYTGELFF. The chain combines TRBV7-2 with TRBJ2-2; 8 bases are shared with TRBD1. The CDR3 spans 13 residues. Trimming took 8 bases from V and 3 from J; bases not matched to a gene: 2. CDR1 and CDR2 from the germline V gene are SGHTA and FQGNSA.

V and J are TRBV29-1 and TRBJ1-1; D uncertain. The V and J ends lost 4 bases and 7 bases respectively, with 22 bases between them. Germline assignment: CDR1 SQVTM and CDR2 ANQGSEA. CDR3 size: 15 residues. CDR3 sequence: CSVARQWMEDGEAFF. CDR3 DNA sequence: TGCAGCGTTGCTCGGCAATGGATGGAGGACGGTGAAGCTTTCTTT.

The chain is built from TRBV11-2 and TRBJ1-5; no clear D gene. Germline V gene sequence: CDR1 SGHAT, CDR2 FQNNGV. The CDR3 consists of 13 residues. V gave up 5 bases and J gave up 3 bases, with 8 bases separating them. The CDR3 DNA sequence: TGTGCCAGCAGCCGAGGTTACAATCAGCCCCAGCATTTT. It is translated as CASSRGYNQPQHF.

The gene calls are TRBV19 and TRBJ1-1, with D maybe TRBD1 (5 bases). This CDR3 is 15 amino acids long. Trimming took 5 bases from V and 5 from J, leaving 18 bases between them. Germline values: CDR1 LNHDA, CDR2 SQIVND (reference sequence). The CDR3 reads CASSEPPGGVTEAFF. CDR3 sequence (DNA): TGTGCCAGTAGTGAACCCCCGGGGGGTGTAACTGAAGCTTTCTTT.

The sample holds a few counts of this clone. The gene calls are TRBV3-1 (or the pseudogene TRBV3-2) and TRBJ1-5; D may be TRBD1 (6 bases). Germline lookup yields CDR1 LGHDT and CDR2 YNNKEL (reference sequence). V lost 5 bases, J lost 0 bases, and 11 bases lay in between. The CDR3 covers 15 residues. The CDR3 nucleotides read TGTGCCAGCAGCGAGGACAGATATAGCAATCAGCCCCAGCATTTT. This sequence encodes CASSEDRYSNQPQHF.

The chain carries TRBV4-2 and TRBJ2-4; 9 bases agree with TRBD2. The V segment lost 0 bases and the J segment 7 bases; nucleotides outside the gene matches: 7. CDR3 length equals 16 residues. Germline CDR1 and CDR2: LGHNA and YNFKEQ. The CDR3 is CASSQETSAGGNIQYF. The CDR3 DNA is TGTGCCAGCAGCCAAGAAACGTCAGCGGGAGGCAACATTCAGTACTTC.

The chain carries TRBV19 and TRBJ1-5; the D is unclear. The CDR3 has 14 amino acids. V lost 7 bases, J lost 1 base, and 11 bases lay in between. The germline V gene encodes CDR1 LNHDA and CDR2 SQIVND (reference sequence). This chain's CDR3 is CASKSSESNQPQHF. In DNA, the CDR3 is TGTGCCAGTAAGTCCTCGGAGAGCAATCAGCCCCAGCATTTT.

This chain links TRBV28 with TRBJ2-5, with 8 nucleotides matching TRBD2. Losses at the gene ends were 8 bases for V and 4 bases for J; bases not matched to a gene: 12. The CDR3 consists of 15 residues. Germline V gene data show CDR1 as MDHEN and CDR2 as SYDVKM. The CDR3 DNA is TGTGCCAGCTTACCATCCTTGGCGGGAGGAGAGACCCAGTACTTC. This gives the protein CASLPSLAGGETQYF.

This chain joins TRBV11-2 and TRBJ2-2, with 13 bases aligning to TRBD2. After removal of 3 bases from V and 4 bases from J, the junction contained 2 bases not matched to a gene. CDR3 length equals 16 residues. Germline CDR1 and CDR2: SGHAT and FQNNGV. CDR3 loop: CASSFGLAGVTGELFF. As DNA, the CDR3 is TGTGCCAGCAGCTTCGGACTAGCGGGAGTCACCGGGGAGCTGTTTTTT.